What follows is one T cell receptor beta chain and its context. Its antigen is unknown. The data originate from a study of early T cells in non-severe SARS-CoV-2 infection. Study as a whole: Sequencing used unsorted whole-blood bulk RNA, so chains lack pairing.

This CDR3 is built from 13 residues. Germline CDR1 is DFQATT and CDR2 is SNEGSKA (reference sequence). Between the trimmed V and J ends, which lost 6 bases and 5 bases, there was a span of 16 bases. Study outcomes and limitations: Private and CD4 specificities were missed by VDJdb matching, which favored anti-spike CD8 responses.

Individually, cDNA molecules had unique molecular identifiers attached to them. One entry per CDR3 protein, called by TCRdb with MiXCR from the 5' RACE reads. The sample has under 85,000 distinct CDR3 sequences; 8.5% to 10% are singletons. The sequenced material came from whole blood. This sequence joins TRBV20-1 and TRBJ2-5; no clear D. This TCR was sampled from an adult who was a healthcare worker with PCR-confirmed SARS-CoV-2 infection or an uninfected control (not recorded which). CDR3 bases: TGCAGTGCCCGACACCCCACTGAGGAGACCCAGTACTTC. The encoded protein is CSARHPTEETQYF.